This entry features one TCR beta chain sequence. The V gene lost 5 bases and the J gene lost 2 bases, with 4 bases spanning the gap. Per the germline V gene, CDR1 is SGHRS and CDR2 is YFSETQ. This CDR3 has 11 residues. The repertoire was sequenced with immunoSEQ multiplex PCR; TCRdb's copy has only in-frame clones and lacks some. Of around 61,000 clones listed, less than 98% are singletons. The data belong to a study of technical replicates of blood from four donors. This receptor was taken from a human donor in good health. The sample comprised T cells isolated from PBMCs. The chain couples TRBV5-1 to TRBJ2-5; the D is unclear. CDR3 coding DNA: TGCGCCAGCAGTAAACAAGAGACCCAGTACTTC. Translated, it gives CASSKQETQYF.